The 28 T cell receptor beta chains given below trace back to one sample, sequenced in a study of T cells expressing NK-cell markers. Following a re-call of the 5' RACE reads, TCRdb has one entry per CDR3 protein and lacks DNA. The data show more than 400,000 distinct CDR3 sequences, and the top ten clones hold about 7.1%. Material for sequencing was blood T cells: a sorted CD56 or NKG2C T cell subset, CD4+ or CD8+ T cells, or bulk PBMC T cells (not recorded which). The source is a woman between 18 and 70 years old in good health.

The CDR3 is CSARDHSYEQYF. The chain employs TRBV29-1 and TRBJ2-7; TCRdb names TRBD1, which stays unverified in the absence of DNA. Germline loops: CDR1 SQVTM, CDR2 ANQGSEA. The CDR3 runs 12 residues.

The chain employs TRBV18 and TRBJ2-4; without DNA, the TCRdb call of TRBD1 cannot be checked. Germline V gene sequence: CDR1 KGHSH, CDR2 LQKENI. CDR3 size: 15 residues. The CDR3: CASSAELGRRNIQYF.

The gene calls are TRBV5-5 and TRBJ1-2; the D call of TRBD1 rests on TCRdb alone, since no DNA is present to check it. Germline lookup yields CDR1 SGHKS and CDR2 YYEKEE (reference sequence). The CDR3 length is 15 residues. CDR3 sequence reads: CASSSRQIANYGYTF.

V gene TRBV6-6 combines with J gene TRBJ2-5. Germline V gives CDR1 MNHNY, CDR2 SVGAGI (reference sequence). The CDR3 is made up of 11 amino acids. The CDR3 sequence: CASSRKETQYF.

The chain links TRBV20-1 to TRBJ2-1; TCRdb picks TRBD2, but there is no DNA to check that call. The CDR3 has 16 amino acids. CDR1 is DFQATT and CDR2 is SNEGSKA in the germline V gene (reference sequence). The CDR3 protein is CSARDGSSGKGDEQFF.

The CDR3 is CSVAGIIQETRYF. The chain employs TRBV29-1 and TRBJ2-5. Germline values: CDR1 SQVTM, CDR2 ANQGSEA. This CDR3 has 13 amino acids.

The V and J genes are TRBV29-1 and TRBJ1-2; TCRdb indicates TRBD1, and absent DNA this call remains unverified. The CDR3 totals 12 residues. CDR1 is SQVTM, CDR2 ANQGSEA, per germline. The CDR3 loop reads CSVGDRDGGYTF.

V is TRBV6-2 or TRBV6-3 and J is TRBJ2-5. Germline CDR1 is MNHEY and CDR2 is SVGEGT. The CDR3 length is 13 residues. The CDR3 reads CASVSGYQETQYF.

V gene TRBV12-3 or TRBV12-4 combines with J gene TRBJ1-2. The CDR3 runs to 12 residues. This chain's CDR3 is CASSLAGYGYTF.

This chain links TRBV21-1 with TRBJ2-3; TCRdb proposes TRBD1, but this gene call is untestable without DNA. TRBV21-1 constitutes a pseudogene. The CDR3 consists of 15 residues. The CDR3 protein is CASTEGNRYTDTQYF.

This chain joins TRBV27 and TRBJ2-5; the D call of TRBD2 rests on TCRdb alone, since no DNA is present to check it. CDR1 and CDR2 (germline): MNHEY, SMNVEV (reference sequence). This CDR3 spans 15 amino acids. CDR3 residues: CASSHGLALRETQYF.

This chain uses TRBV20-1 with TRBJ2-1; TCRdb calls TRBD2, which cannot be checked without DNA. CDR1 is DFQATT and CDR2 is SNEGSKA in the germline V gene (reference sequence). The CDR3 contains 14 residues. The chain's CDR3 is CSAHSGRDHNEQFF.

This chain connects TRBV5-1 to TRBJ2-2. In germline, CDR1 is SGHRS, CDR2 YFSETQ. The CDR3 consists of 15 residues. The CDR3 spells CASAAGFANTGELFF.

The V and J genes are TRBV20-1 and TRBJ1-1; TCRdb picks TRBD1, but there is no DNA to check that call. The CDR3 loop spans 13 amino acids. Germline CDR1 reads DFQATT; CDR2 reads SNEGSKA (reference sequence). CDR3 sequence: CSANDRLNTEAFF.

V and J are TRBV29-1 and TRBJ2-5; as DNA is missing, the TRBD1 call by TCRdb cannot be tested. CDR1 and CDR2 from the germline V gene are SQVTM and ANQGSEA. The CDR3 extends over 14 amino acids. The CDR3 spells CSVDGRVIGETQYF.

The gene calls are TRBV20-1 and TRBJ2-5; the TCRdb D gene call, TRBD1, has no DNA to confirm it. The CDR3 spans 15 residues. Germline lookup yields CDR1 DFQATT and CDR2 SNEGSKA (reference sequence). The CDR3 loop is CSARVGTGGRETQYF.

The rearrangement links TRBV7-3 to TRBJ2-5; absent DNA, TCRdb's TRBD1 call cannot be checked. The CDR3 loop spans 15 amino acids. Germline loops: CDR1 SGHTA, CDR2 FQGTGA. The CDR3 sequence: CASSLKGQLQETQYF.

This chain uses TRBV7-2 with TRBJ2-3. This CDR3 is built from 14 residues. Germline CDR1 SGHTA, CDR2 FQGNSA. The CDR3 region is CASSLRRNTDTQYF.

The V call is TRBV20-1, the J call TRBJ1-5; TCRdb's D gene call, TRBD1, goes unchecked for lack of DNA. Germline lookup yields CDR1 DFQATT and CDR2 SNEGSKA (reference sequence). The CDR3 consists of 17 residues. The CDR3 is CSARVARGGAHNQPQHF.

CDR3 sequence: CATSRGRGSDQPQHF. J is TRBJ1-5 and V is TRBV15; without DNA, the TCRdb call of TRBD1 cannot be checked. CDR1 and CDR2 from the germline V gene are LNHNV and YYDKDF (reference sequence). There are 15 residues in the CDR3.

CDR3 residues: CAITEAAGPREEQFF. This sequence joins TRBV10-3 and TRBJ2-1; TCRdb lists TRBD2, though no DNA is available to test this call. Germline assignment: CDR1 ENHRY and CDR2 SYGVKD. This CDR3 contains 15 residues.

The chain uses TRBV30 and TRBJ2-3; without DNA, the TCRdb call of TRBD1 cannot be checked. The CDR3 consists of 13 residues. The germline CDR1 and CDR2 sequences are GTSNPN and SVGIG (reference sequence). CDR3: CAWTGKGTDTQYF.

The CDR3: CSASSGQGIYEQYF. The genes are TRBV20-1 and TRBJ2-7; TCRdb's D gene call, TRBD1, goes unchecked for lack of DNA. CDR1 and CDR2 (germline): DFQATT, SNEGSKA (reference sequence). The CDR3 consists of 14 residues.

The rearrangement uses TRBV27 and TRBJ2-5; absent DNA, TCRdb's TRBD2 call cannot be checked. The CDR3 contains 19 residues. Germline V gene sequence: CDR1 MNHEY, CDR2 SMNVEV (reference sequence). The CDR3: CASSLGRTSGAPGQETQYF.

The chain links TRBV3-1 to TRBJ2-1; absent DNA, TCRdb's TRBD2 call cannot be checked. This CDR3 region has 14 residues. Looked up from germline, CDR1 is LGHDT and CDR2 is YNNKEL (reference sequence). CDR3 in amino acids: CASSPLGPSNEQFF.

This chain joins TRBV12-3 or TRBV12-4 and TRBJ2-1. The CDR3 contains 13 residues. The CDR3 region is CASSFVWSNEQFF.

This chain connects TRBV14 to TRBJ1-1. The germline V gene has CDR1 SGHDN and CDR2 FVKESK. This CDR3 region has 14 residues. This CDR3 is CASSPTLEYTEAFF.

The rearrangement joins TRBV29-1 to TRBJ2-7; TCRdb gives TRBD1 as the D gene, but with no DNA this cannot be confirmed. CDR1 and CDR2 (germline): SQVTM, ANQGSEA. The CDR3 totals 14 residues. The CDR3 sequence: CSVEAGGRGREQYF.